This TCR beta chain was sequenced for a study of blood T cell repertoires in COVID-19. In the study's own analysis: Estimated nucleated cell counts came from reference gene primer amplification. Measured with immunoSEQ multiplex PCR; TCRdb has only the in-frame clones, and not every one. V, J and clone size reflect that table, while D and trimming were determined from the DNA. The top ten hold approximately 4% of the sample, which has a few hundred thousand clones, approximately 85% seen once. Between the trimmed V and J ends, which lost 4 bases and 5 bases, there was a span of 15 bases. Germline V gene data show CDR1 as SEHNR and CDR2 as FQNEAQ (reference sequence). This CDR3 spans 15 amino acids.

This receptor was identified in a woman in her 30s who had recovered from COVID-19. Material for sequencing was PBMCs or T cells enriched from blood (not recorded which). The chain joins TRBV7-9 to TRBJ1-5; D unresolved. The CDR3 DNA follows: TGTGCCAGCAGCTCAGGAACGACCCCATATCAGCCCCAGCATTTT. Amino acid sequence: CASSSGTTPYQPQHF.